Listed below are T cell receptor beta chains from one sample, sequenced in a study of cytomegalovirus exposure and HLA in healthy donors. Repertoires were generated with immunoSEQ multiplex PCR, while TCRdb's copy carries only in-frame clones and drops some. The repertoire holds 55,000 to 75,000 clones, with approximately 77% as singletons. Sample: PBMCs. The receptors stem from a woman in her twenties or thirties in good health and CMV-seropositive. Each CDR3 is given with its conserved first and last residue. D genes are given only for firm matches. Expanded clones are given a class, and other clones once, few, many or no size at all.

CDR3nt,CDR3aa,abundance,v_gene,d_gene,j_gene
TGTGCCAGCACTCAAGCCGGGACAGGGGGCTACGAGCAGTACTTC,CASTQAGTGGYEQYF,-,TRBV6-1,TRBD1,TRBJ2-7
TGCGCCAGCAGCACGGGACAGCCCACCGGGGAGCTGTTTTTT,CASSTGQPTGELFF,-,TRBV5-1,TRBD1,TRBJ2-2
TGCGCCAGCAGCCAAGCCTGGTGGCGGCACACTGAAGCTTTCTTT,CASSQAWWRHTEAFF,few,TRBV4-1,-,TRBJ1-1
TGTGCCACTACCGGGACAGGGCGAGTGGGGGCTTTCTTT,CATTGTGRVGAFF,-,TRBV28,TRBD1,TRBJ1-1
TGTGCCAGCAGTTTATCAGGGGCAGTAGGGAATGAAAAACTGTTTTTT,CASSLSGAVGNEKLFF,-,TRBV28,-,TRBJ1-4
TGTGCCAGCAGTTGGGTCGGGACTAGCGGGAGGGATTATTCCTACGAGCAGTACTTC,CASSWVGTSGRDYSYEQYF,-,TRBV28,TRBD2,TRBJ2-7
TGTGCCACCGGAGCGGACAGGGAAAACATTCAGTACTTC,CATGADRENIQYF,-,TRBV6-5,TRBD1,TRBJ2-4
TGTGCCAGCCGCACGGGGACTAGTCGCAATGAGCAGTTCTTC,CASRTGTSRNEQFF,-,TRBV27,TRBD2,TRBJ2-1
TGTGCCAGCACCGGACAGGGAAGGGGCGAGCAGTACTTC,CASTGQGRGEQYF,-,TRBV6-1,TRBD1,TRBJ2-7
TGTGCCTGGAAGGGACAGACTACGGTGTGGGCGCAGTTCTTC,CAWKGQTTVWAQFF,-,TRBV30,TRBD1,TRBJ2-1
TGTGCCAGCTCCCTAAGTTCACAGGGAGAGTCACCCCTCCACTTT,CASSLSSQGESPLHF,-,TRBV18,-,TRBJ1-6
TGTGCCAGCAGCTTTCTAGCGGGAGCGGGCGAGCAGTACTTC,CASSFLAGAGEQYF,-,TRBV11-2,TRBD2,TRBJ2-7
TGTGCCAGCAAATTTGGTGGGGGCACTAATGAAAAACTGTTTTTT,CASKFGGGTNEKLFF,once,TRBV27,-,TRBJ1-4
TGTGCCAGCAGCTTGGGACTAGCGGGAGGGAGCTCTGGGGCCAACGTCCTGACTTTC,CASSLGLAGGSSGANVLTF,-,TRBV5-4,TRBD2,TRBJ2-6